One sample yielded the 21 T cell receptor beta chains listed below, sequenced in a study of blood T cell repertoires in COVID-19. Assay: immunoSEQ multiplex PCR; the TCRdb copy retains only in-frame clones and omits some. Seen here are just over 350,000 clones, roughly 87% observed once, and the top ten hold 2.5% to 3.5%. The sequenced material came from PBMCs or T cells enriched from blood (not recorded which). These receptors all come from a woman aged 25 to 45 who had recovered from COVID-19.

The chain recombines TRBV7-6 with TRBJ2-2; D might be TRBD2 (7 bases). The length of the CDR3 is 17 residues. CDR1 is SGHVS and CDR2 is FNYEAQ in the germline V gene. Trimming left V 4 bases short and J 0 bases short, with 15 bases between. The CDR3 spells CASSSRGGGPNTGELFF. CDR3 nucleotides: TGTGCCAGCAGCTCAAGGGGCGGGGGCCCGAACACCGGGGAGCTGTTTTTT.

This clone was seen only a few times. The chain has TRBV13 and TRBJ2-7; D is possibly TRBD1 (6 bases). There are 14 residues in the CDR3. The V end was cut by 5 bases, the J end by 2 bases, with 13 bases between. Looked up from germline, CDR1 is PRHDT and CDR2 is FYEKMQ (reference sequence). The CDR3, as DNA: TGTGCCAGCAGCGCGAGGGGGTTAACCTACGAGCAGTACTTC. Amino acid sequence: CASSARGLTYEQYF.

The chain recombines TRBV6-2 or TRBV6-3 with TRBJ2-7; TRBD2 agrees at 14 bases. The V gene's germline CDR1 is MNHEY and CDR2 SVGEGT. V trimming: 6 bases; J trimming: 3 bases; junction bases outside the gene matches: 4. The CDR3 extends over 15 amino acids. The CDR3 sequence is CASSPTSGRDYEQYF. CDR3 DNA: TGTGCCAGCAGCCCGACTAGCGGGAGGGACTACGAGCAGTACTTC.

The CDR3 nucleotides read TGTGCCAGCAGTTCTGGGCTCTACAATGAGCAGTTCTTC. Encoded protein: CASSSGLYNEQFF. The chain carries TRBV28 and TRBJ2-1; no clear D gene. This CDR3 contains 13 residues. Germline V gene sequence: CDR1 MDHEN, CDR2 SYDVKM. V lost 4 bases, J lost 3 bases, and 7 bases lay in between. Based on the CDR3 plus reference TRBV28 and TRBJ2-1, the full variable domain is DVKVTQSSRYLVKRTGEKVFLECVQDMDHENMFWYRQDPGLGLRLIYFSYDVKMKEKGDIPEGYSVSREKKERFSLILESASTNQTSMYLCASSSGLYNEQFFGPGTRLTVL.

A single count supports this clone. The chain links TRBV4-1 to TRBJ2-1, with 10 positions matching TRBD2. Trimming cost V 0 bases and J 8 bases; bases outside gene matches: 13. Per germline, CDR1 MGHRA and CDR2 YSYEKL. The CDR3 extends over 18 amino acids. The CDR3 loop is CASSQDINSGGARHEQFF. The DNA of the CDR3 is TGCGCCAGCAGCCAAGATATTAACAGCGGGGGGGCCCGTCATGAGCAGTTCTTC.

The chain links TRBV10-3 to TRBJ2-1; TRBD2 might be the D (6 bases). CDR3 length equals 15 residues. V lost 0 bases, J lost 9 bases, and 15 bases lay in between. The germline V gene encodes CDR1 ENHRY and CDR2 SYGVKD. CDR3 DNA: TGTGCCATCAGTGAGTCTATTATGGGGGGTAGTGAGCAGTTCTTC. The encoded protein is CAISESIMGGSEQFF.

V usage is TRBV5-4 and J usage is TRBJ1-2, with TRBD1 matching 10 bases. The germline V gene has CDR1 SGHNT and CDR2 YYREEE (reference sequence). The CDR3 totals 15 residues. With 3 bases clipped from V and 4 bases from J, the junction kept 6 bases outside the gene matches. CDR3 bases: TGTGCCAGCAGCTACCGGGACAGGGGCCTCTATGGCTACACCTTC. Amino acid sequence: CASSYRDRGLYGYTF.

The V gene is TRBV24-1, the J gene TRBJ1-2; 10 nucleotides align to TRBD1. V trimming: 3 bases; J trimming: 4 bases; junction bases outside the gene matches: 7. The CDR3 sequence is 16 residues long. Per germline, CDR1 KGHDR and CDR2 SFDVKD. For the CDR3, the DNA is TGTGCCACCAGTGATCCCGGGACAGGGGAGGTCTATGGCTACACCTTC. Translation: CATSDPGTGEVYGYTF.

The V and J genes are TRBV24-1 and TRBJ2-7; weak D call: TRBD1 (6 bases). V was trimmed by 4 bases and J by 2 bases, leaving 11 bases between them. This CDR3 contains 14 residues. Germline lookup yields CDR1 KGHDR and CDR2 SFDVKD. CDR3 region: CATSDPGQPYEQYF. The CDR3 DNA follows: TGTGCCACCAGTGACCCTGGACAGCCCTACGAGCAGTACTTC.

V is TRBV7-2 and J is TRBJ2-7; TRBD2 agrees at 13 bases. This CDR3 has 18 amino acids. The trim removed 0 bases at V and 5 bases at J, leaving 10 bases unmatched. The germline CDR1 and CDR2 sequences are SGHTA and FQGNSA. The CDR3 reads CASSLAATSGRDPHEQYF. DNA of the CDR3: TGTGCCAGCAGCTTAGCCGCAACTAGCGGGAGGGATCCCCACGAGCAGTACTTC.

The rearrangement uses TRBV7-9 and TRBJ2-6; D might be TRBD2 (5 bases). The CDR3 loop spans 15 amino acids. Per the germline V gene, CDR1 is SEHNR and CDR2 is FQNEAQ (reference sequence). V dropped 9 bases and J dropped 0 bases, with 12 bases sitting between them. The CDR3 bases are TGTGCCAGTATAGCGTGGAGCTCTGGGGCCAACGTCCTGACTTTC. Protein sequence: CASIAWSSGANVLTF. Filled out from reference TRBV7-9 and TRBJ2-6, the complete variable domain reads DTGVSQNPRHKITKRGQNVTFRCDPISEHNRLYWYRQTLGQGPEFLTYFQNEAQLEKSRLLSDRFSAERPKGSFSTLEIQRTEQGDSAMYLCASIAWSSGANVLTFGAGSRLTVL.

V usage is TRBV28 and J usage is TRBJ2-7, with 8 positions matching TRBD1. V lost 8 bases and J lost 4; bases outside the gene matches: 10. Germline V CDR1 and CDR2: MDHEN, SYDVKM. The CDR3 is 14 residues long. CDR3: CASRNRDRTYEQYF. The CDR3 DNA follows: TGTGCCAGCCGAAACCGGGACAGGACTTACGAGCAGTACTTC.

V gene TRBV5-5 combines with J gene TRBJ2-3; 8 bases line up with TRBD1. The J segment lost 2 bases and the V segment lost 4 bases, leaving 6 bases of the junction unmatched. CDR1 and CDR2 (germline): SGHKS, YYEKEE (reference sequence). This CDR3 has 15 residues. The CDR3 region is CASSPGQVNTDTQYF. Here the CDR3 DNA reads TGTGCCAGCAGCCCGGGACAGGTAAACACAGATACGCAGTATTTT.

V and J are TRBV27 and TRBJ2-1; D not certain. CDR3 length: 14 amino acids. V was shortened by 6 bases and J by 4 bases, with 13 bases between the two germline ends. Per the germline V gene, CDR1 is MNHEY and CDR2 is SMNVEV (reference sequence). For the CDR3, the DNA is TGTGCCAGCAGCCTAGAGCAGAGGTACAATGAGCAGTTCTTC. This gives the protein CASSLEQRYNEQFF.

The chain has TRBV4-1 and TRBJ1-5; D is perhaps TRBD1 (6 bases). Germline values: CDR1 MGHRA, CDR2 YSYEKL. The V end was cut by 5 bases, the J end by 1 base, with 12 bases between. The CDR3 extends over 15 amino acids. The CDR3 DNA is TGCGCCAGCAGCGTGACGCAGGGGAGCAATCAGCCCCAGCATTTT. Translating gives CASSVTQGSNQPQHF.

This chain connects TRBV4-2 to TRBJ2-2, with 10 bases identical to TRBD2. Losses at the gene ends were 0 bases for V and 4 bases for J; bases not matched to a gene: 5. The germline gives CDR1 LGHNA, CDR2 YNFKEQ. This CDR3 is 17 amino acids long. The CDR3 DNA follows: TGTGCCAGCAGCCAAGATGGTCTAGCGGGAGTCACCGGGGAGCTGTTTTTT. This codes for CASSQDGLAGVTGELFF.

This chain uses TRBV19 with TRBJ1-4, with 7 bases fitting TRBD1. After removal of 4 bases from V and 1 base from J, the junction contained 0 bases not matched to a gene. The CDR3 totals 14 residues. In germline, CDR1 is LNHDA, CDR2 SQIVND (reference sequence). The CDR3 region has the DNA TGTGCCAGTAGTAGGGACAGAACTAATGAAAAACTGTTTTTT. Its translation is CASSRDRTNEKLFF. Full variable domain (remainder filled in from reference TRBV19 and TRBJ1-4): DGGITQSPKYLFRKEGQNVTLSCEQNLNHDAMYWYRQDPGQGLRLIYYSQIVNDFQKGDIAEGYSVSREKKESFPLTVTSAQKNPTAFYLCASSRDRTNEKLFFGSGTQLSVL.

The rearrangement links TRBV7-9 to TRBJ2-2; TRBD2 might be the D (6 bases). Trimming left V 4 bases short and J 0 bases short, with 12 bases between. The CDR3 length is 16 residues. Germline CDR1 reads SEHNR; CDR2 reads FQNEAQ (reference sequence). In DNA form, the CDR3 reads TGTGCCAGCAGCTCCCCATGGAGGGCGAACACCGGGGAGCTGTTTTTT. Protein product: CASSSPWRANTGELFF.

The V gene is TRBV10-3, the J gene TRBJ2-7; tentatively, D is TRBD2 (5 bases). The CDR3 consists of 11 residues. V was shortened by 8 bases and J by 4 bases, with 9 bases between the two germline ends. Germline CDR1 reads ENHRY; CDR2 reads SYGVKD. CDR3 region: CAISREYEQYF. The CDR3 bases are TGTGCCATCTCTCGGGAATACGAGCAGTACTTC.

This sequence joins TRBV2 and TRBJ1-4; 7 nucleotides match TRBD1. The CDR3 has 16 residues. V trimming: 7 bases; J trimming: 3 bases; junction bases outside the gene matches: 11. The germline gives CDR1 SNHLY, CDR2 FYNNEI. CDR3 coding DNA: TGTGCCAGCAAAGCTAATACAGGGGCTTCTAATGAAAAACTGTTTTTT. Translating it yields CASKANTGASNEKLFF.

The chain uses TRBV18 and TRBJ1-2; 8 bases map to TRBD1. V was pared by 4 bases and J by 0 bases, with 7 bases of the junction left unmatched. CDR3 length equals 16 residues. Per germline, CDR1 KGHSH and CDR2 LQKENI. The CDR3 spells CASSHTTDRANYGYTF. The CDR3 DNA sequence: TGTGCCAGCTCACACACCACGGACAGGGCTAACTATGGCTACACCTTC.